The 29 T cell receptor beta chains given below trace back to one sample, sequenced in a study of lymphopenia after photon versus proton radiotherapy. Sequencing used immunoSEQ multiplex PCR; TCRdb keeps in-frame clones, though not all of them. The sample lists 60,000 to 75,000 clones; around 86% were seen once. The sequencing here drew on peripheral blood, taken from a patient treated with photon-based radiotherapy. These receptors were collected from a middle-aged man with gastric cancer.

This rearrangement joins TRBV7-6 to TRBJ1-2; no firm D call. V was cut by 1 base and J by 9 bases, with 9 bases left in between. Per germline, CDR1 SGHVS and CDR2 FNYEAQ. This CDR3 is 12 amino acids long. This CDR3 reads CASSLGGNSYTF. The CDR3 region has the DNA TGTGCCAGCAGCTTAGGGGGAAACAGCTACACCTTC.

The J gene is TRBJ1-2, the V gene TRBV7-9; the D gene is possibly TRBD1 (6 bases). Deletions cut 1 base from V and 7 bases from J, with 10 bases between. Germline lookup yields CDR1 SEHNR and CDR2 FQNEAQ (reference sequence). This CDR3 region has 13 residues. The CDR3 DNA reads TGTGCCAGCAGCTTAGGAATAGGGGGTGGCTACACCTTC. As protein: CASSLGIGGGYTF.

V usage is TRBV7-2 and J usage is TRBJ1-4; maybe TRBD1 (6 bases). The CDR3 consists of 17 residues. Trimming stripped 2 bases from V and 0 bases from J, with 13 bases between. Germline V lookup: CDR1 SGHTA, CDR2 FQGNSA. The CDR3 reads CASSLRRTVATNEKLFF. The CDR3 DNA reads TGTGCCAGCAGCTTACGCCGGACAGTTGCAACTAATGAAAAACTGTTTTTT.

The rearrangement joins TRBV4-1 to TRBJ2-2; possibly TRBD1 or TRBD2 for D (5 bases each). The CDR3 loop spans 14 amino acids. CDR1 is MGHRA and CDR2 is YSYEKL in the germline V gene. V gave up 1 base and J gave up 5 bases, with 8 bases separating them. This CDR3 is CASSQGDVTGELFF. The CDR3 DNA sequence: TGCGCCAGCAGCCAAGGGGACGTTACCGGGGAGCTGTTTTTT.

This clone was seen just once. CDR3 in amino acids: CAIRAATSGLLEQYF. In nucleotides, the CDR3 is TGTGCCATCAGAGCTGCGACTAGCGGACTACTGGAGCAGTACTTC. The V gene is TRBV10-3, the J gene TRBJ2-7; 9 bases agree with TRBD2. Trimming removed 6 bases from V and 7 bases from J; junction bases left unmatched: 13. This CDR3 has 15 amino acids. From germline, CDR1 is ENHRY and CDR2 SYGVKD.

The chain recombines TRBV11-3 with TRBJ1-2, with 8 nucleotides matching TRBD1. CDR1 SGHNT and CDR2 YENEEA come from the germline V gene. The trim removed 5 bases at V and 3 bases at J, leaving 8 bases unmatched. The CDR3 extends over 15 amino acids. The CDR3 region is CASSLGQGTDYGYTF. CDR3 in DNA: TGTGCCAGCAGCCTTGGACAGGGAACAGACTATGGCTACACCTTC.

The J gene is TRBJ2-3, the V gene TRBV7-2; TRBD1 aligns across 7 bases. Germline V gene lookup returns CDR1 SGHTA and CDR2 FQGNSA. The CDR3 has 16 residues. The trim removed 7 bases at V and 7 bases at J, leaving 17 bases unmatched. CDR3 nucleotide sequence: TGTGCCAGCATCCACCCCCGGGACAGAGTGACGAATACGCAGTATTTT. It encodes CASIHPRDRVTNTQYF.

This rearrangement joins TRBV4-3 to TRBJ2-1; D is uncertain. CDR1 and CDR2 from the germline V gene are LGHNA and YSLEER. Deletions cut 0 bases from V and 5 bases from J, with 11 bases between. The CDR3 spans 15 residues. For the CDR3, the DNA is TGCGCCAGCAGCCAAGATCCACGGGCCCACAATGAGCAGTTCTTC. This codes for CASSQDPRAHNEQFF.

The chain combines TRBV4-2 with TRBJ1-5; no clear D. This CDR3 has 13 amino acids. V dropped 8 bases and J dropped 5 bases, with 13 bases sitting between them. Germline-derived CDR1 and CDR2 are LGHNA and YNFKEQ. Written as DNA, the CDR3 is TGTGCCAGCTCCCGGACCCTAGATCAGCCCCAGCATTTT. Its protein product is CASSRTLDQPQHF.

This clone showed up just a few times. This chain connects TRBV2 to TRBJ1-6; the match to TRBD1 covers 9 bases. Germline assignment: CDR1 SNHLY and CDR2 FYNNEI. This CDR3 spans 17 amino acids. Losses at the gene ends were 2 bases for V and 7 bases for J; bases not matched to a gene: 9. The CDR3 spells CASSESGTGGPNSPLHF. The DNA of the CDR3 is TGTGCCAGCAGTGAATCGGGAACAGGGGGCCCCAATTCACCCCTCCACTTT.

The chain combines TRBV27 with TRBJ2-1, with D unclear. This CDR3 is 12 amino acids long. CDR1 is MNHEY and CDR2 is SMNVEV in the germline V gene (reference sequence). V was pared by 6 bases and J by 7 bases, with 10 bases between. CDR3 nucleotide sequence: TGTGCCAGCAGCATTTTGGGGAATGAGCAGTTCTTC. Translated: CASSILGNEQFF.

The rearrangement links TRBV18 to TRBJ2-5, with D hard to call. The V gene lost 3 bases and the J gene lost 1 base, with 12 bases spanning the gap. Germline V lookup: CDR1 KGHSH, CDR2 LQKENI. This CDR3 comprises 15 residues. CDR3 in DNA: TGTGCCAGCTCACCTTATCATGAGCTCCAAGAGACCCAGTACTTC. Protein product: CASSPYHELQETQYF.

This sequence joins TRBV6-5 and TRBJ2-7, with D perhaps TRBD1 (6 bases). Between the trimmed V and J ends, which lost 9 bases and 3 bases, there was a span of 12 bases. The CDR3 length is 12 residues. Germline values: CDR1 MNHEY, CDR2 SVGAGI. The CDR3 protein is CARKKQGYEQYF. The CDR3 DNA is TGTGCCAGGAAAAAACAGGGCTACGAGCAGTACTTC.

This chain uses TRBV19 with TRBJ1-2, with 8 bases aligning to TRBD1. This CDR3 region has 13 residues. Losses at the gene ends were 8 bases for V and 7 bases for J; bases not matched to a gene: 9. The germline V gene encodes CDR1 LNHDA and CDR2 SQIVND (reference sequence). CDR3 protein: CASSDRGGSGYTF. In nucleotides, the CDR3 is TGTGCCAGTTCCGACAGGGGAGGTAGTGGCTACACCTTC.

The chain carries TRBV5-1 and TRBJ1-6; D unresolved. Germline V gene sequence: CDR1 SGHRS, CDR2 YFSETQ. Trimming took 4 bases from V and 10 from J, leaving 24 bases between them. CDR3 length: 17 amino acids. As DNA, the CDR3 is TGCGCCAGCAGCCCGGTGGCGGGCCCGGCTTTTCGGTCACCCCTCCACTTT. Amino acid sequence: CASSPVAGPAFRSPLHF.

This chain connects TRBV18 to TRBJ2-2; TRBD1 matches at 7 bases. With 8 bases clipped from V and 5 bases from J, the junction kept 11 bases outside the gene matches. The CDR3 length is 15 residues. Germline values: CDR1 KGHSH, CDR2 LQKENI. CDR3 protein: CASTGTEGNTGELFF. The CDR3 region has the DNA TGTGCCAGCACCGGGACAGAGGGTAATACCGGGGAGCTGTTTTTT.

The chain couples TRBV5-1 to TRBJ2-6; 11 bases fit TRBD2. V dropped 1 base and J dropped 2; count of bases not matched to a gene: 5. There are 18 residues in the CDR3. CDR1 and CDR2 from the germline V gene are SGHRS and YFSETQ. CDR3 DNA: TGCGCCAGCAGCTTGAGTGGGACTAGCGGCGCTGGGGCCAACGTCCTGACTTTC. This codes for CASSLSGTSGAGANVLTF.

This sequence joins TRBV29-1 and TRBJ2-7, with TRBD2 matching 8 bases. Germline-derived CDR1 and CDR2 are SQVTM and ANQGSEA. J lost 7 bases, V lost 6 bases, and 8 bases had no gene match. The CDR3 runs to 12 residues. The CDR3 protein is CSVFTSGGEQYF. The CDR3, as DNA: TGCAGCGTGTTCACTAGCGGAGGGGAGCAGTACTTC.

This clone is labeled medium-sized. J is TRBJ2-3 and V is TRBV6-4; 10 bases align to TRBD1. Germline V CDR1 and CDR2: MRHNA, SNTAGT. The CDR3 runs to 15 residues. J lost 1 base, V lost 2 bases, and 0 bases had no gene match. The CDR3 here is CASSDGTGGTDTQYF. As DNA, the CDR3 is TGTGCCAGCAGTGACGGGACAGGGGGCACAGATACGCAGTATTTT.

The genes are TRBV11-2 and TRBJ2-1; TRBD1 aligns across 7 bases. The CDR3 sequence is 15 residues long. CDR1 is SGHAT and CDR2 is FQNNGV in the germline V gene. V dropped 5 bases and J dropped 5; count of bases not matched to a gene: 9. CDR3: CASSARATGNNEQFF. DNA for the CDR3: TGTGCCAGCAGCGCCCGAGCGACAGGGAACAATGAGCAGTTCTTC.

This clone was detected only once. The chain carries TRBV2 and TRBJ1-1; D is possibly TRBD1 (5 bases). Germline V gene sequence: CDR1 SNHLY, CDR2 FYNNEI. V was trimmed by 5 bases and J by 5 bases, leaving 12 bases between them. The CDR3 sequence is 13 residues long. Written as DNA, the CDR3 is TGTGCCAGCAGTTTGACCCGGGGGACTGAAGCTTTCTTT. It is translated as CASSLTRGTEAFF. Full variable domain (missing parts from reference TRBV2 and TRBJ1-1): EPEVTQTPSHQVTQMGQEVILRCVPISNHLYFYWYRQILGQKVEFLVSFYNNEISEKSEIFDDQFSVERPDGSNFTLKIRSTKLEDSAMYFCASSLTRGTEAFFGQGTRLTVV.

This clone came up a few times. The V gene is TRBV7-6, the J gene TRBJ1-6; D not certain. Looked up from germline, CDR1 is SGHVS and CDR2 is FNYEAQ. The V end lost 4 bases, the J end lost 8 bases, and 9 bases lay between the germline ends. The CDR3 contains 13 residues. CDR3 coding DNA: TGTGCCAGCAGCTCCAGCGGGGATTCACCCCTCCACTTT. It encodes CASSSSGDSPLHF.

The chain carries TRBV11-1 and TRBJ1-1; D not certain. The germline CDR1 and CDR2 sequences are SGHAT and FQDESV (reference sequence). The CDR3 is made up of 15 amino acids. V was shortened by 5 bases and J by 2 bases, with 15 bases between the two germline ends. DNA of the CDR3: TGTGCCAGCAGCCCTAGACGGCTAGTTAACACTGAAGCTTTCTTT. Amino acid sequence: CASSPRRLVNTEAFF.

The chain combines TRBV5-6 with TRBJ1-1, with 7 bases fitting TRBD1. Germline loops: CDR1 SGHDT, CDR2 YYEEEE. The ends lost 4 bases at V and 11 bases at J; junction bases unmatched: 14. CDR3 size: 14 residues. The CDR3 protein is CASSPPRQGMEAFF. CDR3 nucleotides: TGTGCCAGCAGCCCGCCCCGACAGGGAATGGAGGCTTTCTTT.

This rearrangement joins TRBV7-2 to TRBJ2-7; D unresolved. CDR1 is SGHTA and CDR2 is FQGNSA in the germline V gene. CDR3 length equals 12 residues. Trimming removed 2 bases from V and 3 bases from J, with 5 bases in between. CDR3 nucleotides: TGTGCCAGCAGCTTACAGATCTACGAGCAGTACTTC. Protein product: CASSLQIYEQYF.

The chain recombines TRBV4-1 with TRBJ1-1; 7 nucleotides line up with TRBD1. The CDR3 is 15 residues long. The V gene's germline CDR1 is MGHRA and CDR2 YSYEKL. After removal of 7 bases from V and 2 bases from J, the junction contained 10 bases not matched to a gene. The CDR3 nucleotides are TGCGCCAGCACCCAGGGGGACATCTTAAACACTGAAGCTTTCTTT. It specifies CASTQGDILNTEAFF.

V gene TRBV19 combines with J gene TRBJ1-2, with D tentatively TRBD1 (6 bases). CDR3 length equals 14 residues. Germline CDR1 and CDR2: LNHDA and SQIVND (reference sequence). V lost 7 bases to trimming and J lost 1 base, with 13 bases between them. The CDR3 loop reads CASKVAGDNYGYTF. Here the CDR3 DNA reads TGTGCCAGTAAGGTCGCAGGGGATAACTATGGCTACACCTTC.

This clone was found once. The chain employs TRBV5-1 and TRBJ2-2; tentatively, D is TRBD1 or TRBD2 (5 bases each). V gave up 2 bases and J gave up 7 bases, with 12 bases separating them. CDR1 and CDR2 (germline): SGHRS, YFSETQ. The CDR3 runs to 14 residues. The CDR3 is CASSFGGWGGELFF. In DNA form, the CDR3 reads TGCGCCAGCAGCTTTGGGGGTTGGGGCGGGGAGCTGTTTTTT.

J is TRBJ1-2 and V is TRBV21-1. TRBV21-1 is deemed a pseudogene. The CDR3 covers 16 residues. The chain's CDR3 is CASSKFRGPVDYGYTF. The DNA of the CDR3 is TGTGCCAGCAGCAAATTTAGAGGACCCGTGGACTATGGCTACACCTTC.